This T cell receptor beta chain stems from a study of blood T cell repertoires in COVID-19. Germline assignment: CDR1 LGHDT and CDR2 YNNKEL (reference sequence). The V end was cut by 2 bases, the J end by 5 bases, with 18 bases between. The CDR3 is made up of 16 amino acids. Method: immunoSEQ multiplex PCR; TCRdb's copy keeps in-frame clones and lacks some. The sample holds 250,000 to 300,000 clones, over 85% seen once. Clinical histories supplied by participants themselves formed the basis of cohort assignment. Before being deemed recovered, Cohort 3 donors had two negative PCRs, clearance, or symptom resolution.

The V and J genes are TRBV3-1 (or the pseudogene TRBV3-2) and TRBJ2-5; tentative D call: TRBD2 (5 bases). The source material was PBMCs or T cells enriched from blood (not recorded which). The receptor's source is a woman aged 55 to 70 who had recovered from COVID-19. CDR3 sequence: CASSQRPGWTQETQYF. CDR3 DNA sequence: TGTGCCAGCAGCCAACGGCCGGGGTGGACCCAGGAGACCCAGTACTTC.